The 3 T cell receptor beta chains below were found in one sample sequenced in a study of blood T cell repertoires in COVID-19. Libraries were prepared by immunoSEQ multiplex PCR; TCRdb keeps only in-frame clonotypes and omits some of them. The sample has about 180,000 clones, nearly 90% seen once. The sample was peripheral blood. These receptors came from a young man who had recovered from COVID-19.

The rearrangement joins TRBV5-1 to TRBJ1-6, with unresolved D. The germline CDR1 and CDR2 sequences are SGHRS and YFSETQ. The CDR3 has 16 residues. V dropped 4 bases and J dropped 2 bases, with 13 bases sitting between them. This CDR3 is CASSEGMSTYNSPLHF. The CDR3 nucleotides are TGCGCCAGCAGCGAGGGTATGTCGACCTATAATTCACCCCTCCACTTT.

The CDR3 region is CASSQGSGALGELFF. The CDR3 DNA is TGTGCCAGCAGCCAGGGCTCTGGGGCCCTCGGGGAGCTGTTTTTT. The chain combines TRBV3-1 (or the pseudogene TRBV3-2) with TRBJ2-2; weak D call: TRBD1 (5 bases). V was shortened by 3 bases and J by 7 bases, with 15 bases between the two germline ends. The CDR3 totals 15 residues. The germline gives CDR1 LGHDT, CDR2 YNNKEL (reference sequence).

J is TRBJ2-5 and V is TRBV28; TRBD2 is a possible D gene (6 bases). This CDR3 has 14 residues. Looked up from germline, CDR1 is MDHEN and CDR2 is SYDVKM. Trimming removed 7 bases at V and 3 bases at J, with 15 bases between. In nucleotides, the CDR3 is TGTGCCAGCACCATCGGGAGTGGTAAAGAGACCCAGTACTTC. It translates to CASTIGSGKETQYF.